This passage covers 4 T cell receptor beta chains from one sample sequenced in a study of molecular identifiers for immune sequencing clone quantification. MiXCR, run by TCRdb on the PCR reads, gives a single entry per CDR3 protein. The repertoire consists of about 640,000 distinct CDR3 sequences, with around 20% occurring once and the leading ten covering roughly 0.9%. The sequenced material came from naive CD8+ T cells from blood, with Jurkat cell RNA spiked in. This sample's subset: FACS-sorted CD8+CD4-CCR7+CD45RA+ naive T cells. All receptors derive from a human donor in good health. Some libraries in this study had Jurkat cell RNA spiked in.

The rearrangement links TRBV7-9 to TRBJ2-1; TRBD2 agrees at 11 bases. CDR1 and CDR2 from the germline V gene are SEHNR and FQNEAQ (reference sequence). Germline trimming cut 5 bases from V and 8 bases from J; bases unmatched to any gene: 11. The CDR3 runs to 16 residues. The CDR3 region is CASSPLLAGGGDEQFF. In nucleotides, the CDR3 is TGTGCCAGCAGCCCACTCCTAGCGGGAGGCGGCGATGAGCAGTTCTTC.

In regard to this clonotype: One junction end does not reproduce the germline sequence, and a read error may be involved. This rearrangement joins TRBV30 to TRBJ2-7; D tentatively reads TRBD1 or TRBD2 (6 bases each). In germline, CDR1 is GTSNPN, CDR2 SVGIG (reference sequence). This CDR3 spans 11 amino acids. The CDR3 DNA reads TGTGCCTGGAGTGGGGGACGGGGGCCAAACTTC. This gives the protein CAWSGGRGPNF.

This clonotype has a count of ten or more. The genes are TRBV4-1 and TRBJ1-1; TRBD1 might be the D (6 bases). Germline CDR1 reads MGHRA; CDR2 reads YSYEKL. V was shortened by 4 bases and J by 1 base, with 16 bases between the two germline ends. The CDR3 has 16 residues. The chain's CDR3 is CASSPQGYGENTEAFF. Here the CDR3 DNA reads TGCGCCAGCAGCCCACAGGGTTACGGGGAGAACACTGAAGCTTTCTTT.

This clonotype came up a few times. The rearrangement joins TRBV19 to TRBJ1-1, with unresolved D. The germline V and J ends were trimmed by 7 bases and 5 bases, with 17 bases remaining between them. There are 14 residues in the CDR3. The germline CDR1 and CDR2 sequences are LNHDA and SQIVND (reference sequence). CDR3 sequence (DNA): TGTGCCAGTAAATCGGGGAATAGGCGGACTGAAGCTTTCTTT. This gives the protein CASKSGNRRTEAFF.